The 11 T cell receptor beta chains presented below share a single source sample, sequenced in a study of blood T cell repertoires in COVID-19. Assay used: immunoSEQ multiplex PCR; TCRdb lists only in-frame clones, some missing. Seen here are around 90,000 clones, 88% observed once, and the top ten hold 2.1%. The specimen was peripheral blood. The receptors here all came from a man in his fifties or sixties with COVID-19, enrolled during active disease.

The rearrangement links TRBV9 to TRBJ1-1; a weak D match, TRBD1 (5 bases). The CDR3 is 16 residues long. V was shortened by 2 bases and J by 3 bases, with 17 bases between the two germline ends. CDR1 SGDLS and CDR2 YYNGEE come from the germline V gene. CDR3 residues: CASSVGRGFTDTEAFF. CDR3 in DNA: TGTGCCAGCAGCGTTGGGAGGGGATTTACTGACACTGAAGCTTTCTTT. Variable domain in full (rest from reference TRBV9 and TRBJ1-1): DSGVTQTPKHLITATGQRVTLRCSPRSGDLSVYWYQQSLDQGLQFLIQYYNGEERAKGNILERFSAQQFPDLHSELNLSSLELGDSALYFCASSVGRGFTDTEAFFGQGTRLTVV.

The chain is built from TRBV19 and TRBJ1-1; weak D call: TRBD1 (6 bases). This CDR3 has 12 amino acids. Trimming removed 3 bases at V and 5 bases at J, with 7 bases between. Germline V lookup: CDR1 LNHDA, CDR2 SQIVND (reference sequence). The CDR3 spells CASSITGTEAFF. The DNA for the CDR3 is TGTGCCAGTAGTATTACAGGGACTGAAGCTTTCTTT.

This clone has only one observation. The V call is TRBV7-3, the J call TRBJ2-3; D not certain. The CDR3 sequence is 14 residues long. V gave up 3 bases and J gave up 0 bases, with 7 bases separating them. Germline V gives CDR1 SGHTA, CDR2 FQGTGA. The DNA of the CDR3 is TGTGCCAGCAGCTTCGGGTCGAGCACAGATACGCAGTATTTT. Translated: CASSFGSSTDTQYF.

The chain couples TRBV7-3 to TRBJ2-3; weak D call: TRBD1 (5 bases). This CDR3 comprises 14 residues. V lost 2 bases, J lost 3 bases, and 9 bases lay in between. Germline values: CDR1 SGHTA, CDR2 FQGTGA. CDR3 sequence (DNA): TGTGCCAGCAGCTTACAGAAGGGGACAGATACGCAGTATTTT. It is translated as CASSLQKGTDTQYF.

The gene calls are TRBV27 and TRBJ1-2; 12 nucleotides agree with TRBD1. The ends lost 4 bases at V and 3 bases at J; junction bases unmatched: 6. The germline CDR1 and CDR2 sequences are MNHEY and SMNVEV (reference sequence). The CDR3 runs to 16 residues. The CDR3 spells CASSSRDRGLHYGYTF. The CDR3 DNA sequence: TGTGCCAGCAGTTCTCGGGACAGGGGGCTACACTATGGCTACACCTTC.

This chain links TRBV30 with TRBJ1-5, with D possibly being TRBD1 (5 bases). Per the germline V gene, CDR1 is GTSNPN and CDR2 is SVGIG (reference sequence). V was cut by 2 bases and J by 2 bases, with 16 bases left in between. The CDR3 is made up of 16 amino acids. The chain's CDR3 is CAWSSLDSLGNQPQHF. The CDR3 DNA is TGTGCCTGGAGTTCTCTCGACAGTCTTGGCAATCAGCCCCAGCATTTT.

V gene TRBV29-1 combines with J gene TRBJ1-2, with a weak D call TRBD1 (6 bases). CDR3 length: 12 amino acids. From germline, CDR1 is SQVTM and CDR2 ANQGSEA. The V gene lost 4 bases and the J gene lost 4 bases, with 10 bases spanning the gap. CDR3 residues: CSVGGGPYGYTF. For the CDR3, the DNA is TGCAGCGTTGGGGGGGGGCCCTATGGCTACACCTTC.

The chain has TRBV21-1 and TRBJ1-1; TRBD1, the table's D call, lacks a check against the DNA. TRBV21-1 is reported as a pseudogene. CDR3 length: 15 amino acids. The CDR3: CASSSSGTKLTEAFF. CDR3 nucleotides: TGTGCCAGCAGCTCCTCCGGGACAAAGCTGACTGAAGCTTTCTTT.

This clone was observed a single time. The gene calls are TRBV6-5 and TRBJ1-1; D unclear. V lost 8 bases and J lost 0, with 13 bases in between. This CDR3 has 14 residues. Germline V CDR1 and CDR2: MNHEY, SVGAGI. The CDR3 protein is CASRATAMNTEAFF. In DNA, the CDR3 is TGTGCCAGCCGAGCTACAGCCATGAACACTGAAGCTTTCTTT.

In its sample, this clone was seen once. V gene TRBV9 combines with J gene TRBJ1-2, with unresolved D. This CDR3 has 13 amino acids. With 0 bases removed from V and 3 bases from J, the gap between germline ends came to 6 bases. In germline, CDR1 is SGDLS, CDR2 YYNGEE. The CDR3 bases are TGTGCCAGCAGCGTAGGGGCAGACTATGGCTACACCTTC. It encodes CASSVGADYGYTF.

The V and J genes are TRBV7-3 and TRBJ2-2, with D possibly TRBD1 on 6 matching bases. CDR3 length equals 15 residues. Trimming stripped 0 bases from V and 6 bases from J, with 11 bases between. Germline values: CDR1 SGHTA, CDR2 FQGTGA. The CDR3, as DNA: TGTGCCAGCAGCTTAACGGGGGCAGGGGCCGGGGAGCTGTTTTTT. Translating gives CASSLTGAGAGELFF.